A selection of T cell receptor beta chains follows, all from one sample in a study of OX40 agonist ivuxolimab in advanced cancers. Here immunoSEQ multiplex PCR was the method, and the copy in TCRdb shows in-frame clones only, minus some. Of 53,000 or so clones listed, roughly 88% are singletons. The starting material was CD4+ or CD8+ T cells sorted from blood, obtained in a trial of the OX40 agonist ivuxolimab. The receptors were sampled from an adult with an advanced solid tumor such as melanoma, head and neck, liver or kidney cancer. Both conserved end residues are part of each CDR3.

TRBJ2-6 TRBV2 CASSESTAGANVLTF
TRBJ1-6 TRBV19 CASSLPGQWGSPLHF
TRBJ1-5 TRBV7-6 CASSSTPGRSQPQHF
TRBJ2-7 TRBV5-1 CASSLAQGLSYEQYF
TRBJ2-5 TRBV14 CASSQVSGGSETQYF
TRBJ2-2 TRBV6-1 CASSSQKGDTGELFF
TRBJ1-4 TRBV7-9 CASSQRELQTNEKLFF
TRBJ2-7 TRBV7-3 CASSSQGSYEQYF
TRBJ2-1 TRBV5-1 CASSLRASGGLNEQFF
TRBJ1-1 TRBV5-1 CASSWDGTATHF
TRBJ2-3 TRBV7-3 CASSSGLAGGTDTQYF
TRBJ2-3 TRBV10-1 CASSDSSGGRDTQYF
TRBJ2-3 TRBV7-6 CASSLDPLDTQYF
TRBJ1-2 TRBV6-1 CASSVDGKGGYTF
TRBJ1-3 TRBV6-1 CASSGKWEAGGNTIYF
TRBJ1-5 TRBV6-6 CASTRTGGISQPQHF
TRBJ2-1 TRBV25-1 CASFVEVSNEQFF
TRBJ1-5 TRBV21-1 CASSNGGQGGQPQHF
TRBJ2-3 TRBV19 CASSRGGSTDTQYF
TRBJ1-4 TRBV5-6 CASSLATGYEKLFF
TRBJ2-1 TRBV23-1 CASSTGGLPGLVLYNEQFF
TRBJ1-5 TRBV6-1 CASSSPTGTGKPQHF
TRBJ1-4 TRBV30 CAWSGGTANEKLFF
TRBJ1-1 TRBV18 CASSLTSTPNTEAFF
TRBJ2-2 TRBV5-1 CASSLGGFNTGELFF
TRBJ2-1 TRBV23-1 CALARDTCDEQFF
TRBJ2-5 TRBV28 CASSLFRVPSYF
TRBJ1-2 TRBV28 CASRSGTLYGYTF
TRBJ2-3 TRBV7-9 CASSPGGADTQYF
TRBJ2-7 TRBV5-1 CASSITGTGTYEQYF
TRBJ2-1 TRBV11-3 CASSLDHRDEQFF
TRBJ1-1 TRBV19 CASTSWSVNTEAFF
TRBJ2-1 TRBV7-9 CASSPWTSGGAREQFF
TRBJ1-6 TRBV5-4 CASSPLNSPLHF
TRBJ2-7 TRBV6-1 CASSLQGGYEQYF
TRBJ1-4 TRBV29-1 CSVEDRRAGAAEKLFF
TRBJ2-3 TRBV5-6 CASSPRRSFAQYF
TRBJ2-7 TRBV5-4 CASSLNRAHEQYF
TRBJ2-2 TRBV9 CASSGGQGGVGELFF
TRBJ1-4 TRBV21-1 CASSKVPGTNEKLFF
TRBJ1-1 TRBV20-1 CSASRGAEAFF
TRBJ2-1 TRBV7-9 CATDGNEQFF
TRBJ1-3 TRBV5-4 CASSSQGASGNTIYF
TRBJ2-7 TRBV18 CASSPQGSYEQYF
TRBJ2-5 TRBV14 CASSLWTGAHQETQYF